The clone carrying this TCR beta chain showed up many times. The antigen remains unidentified. No patient received treatment before thyroid surgery. MiXCR was used by TCRdb to re-call the PCR reads. The sample lists tens of thousands of clones, roughly an eighth occurring once. This sample stems from a study of metastatic and nonmetastatic thyroid tumors. This CDR3 has 13 amino acids. Per the germline V gene, CDR1 is DFQATT and CDR2 is SNEGSKA (reference sequence). V lost 3 bases and J lost 2, with 10 bases in between. Study results and limitations: Benign nodules reportedly had significantly lower TCR beta diversity than malignant thyroid tumors in blood and tumor.

The clonotype comes from a female donor with papillary thyroid cancer or a benign thyroid nodule (not recorded which). Some clones in this sample may be carry-over from other donors' samples. The sample taken for sequencing was tumor tissue. The chain recombines TRBV20-1 with TRBJ1-1, with no clear D. CDR3 in amino acids: CSASGQENTEAFF. Written as DNA, the CDR3 is TGCAGTGCTAGTGGTCAGGAAAACACTGAAGCTTTCTTT.